Presented here are 2 T cell receptor beta chains from one specimen sequenced in a study of molecular identifiers for immune sequencing clone quantification. TCRdb re-called the PCR reads with MiXCR, one entry per CDR3 protein. The sample holds approximately 90,000 distinct CDR3 sequences, about 21% seen once. The material sequenced was naive CD8+ T cells from blood, with Jurkat cell RNA spiked in. Regarding subset: FACS-sorted CD8+CD4-CCR7+CD45RA+ naive T cells. The source of these receptors is a human donor in good health. Some libraries in this study had Jurkat cell RNA spiked in.

Remarks on this clonotype: A much larger clone sits a single nucleotide away, making a read error possible. CDR3 amino acids: CASSVGGQGDTQYF. The CDR3 DNA is TGTGCCAGCAGTGTAGGGGGACAAGGAGATACGCAGTATTTT. The chain uses TRBV14 and TRBJ2-3, with D possibly matching TRBD1 (6 bases). The CDR3 is made up of 14 amino acids. The V gene's germline CDR1 is SGHDN and CDR2 FVKESK. V dropped 6 bases and J dropped 5 bases, with 15 bases sitting between them.

The sample holds many counts of this clonotype. The CDR3 DNA reads as TGTGCCAGCAGGCAGACAGGGGGCGAACAGCCCCAGCATTTT. Translation: CASRQTGGEQPQHF. This chain links TRBV27 with TRBJ1-5; 10 bases line up with TRBD1. The V and J ends lost 6 bases and 7 bases, in that order; junction bases with no gene match: 6. The CDR3 totals 14 residues. CDR1 is MNHEY, CDR2 SMNVEV, per germline (reference sequence).